This TCR beta chain stems from a study of T cells in Graves' hyperthyroidism and ophthalmopathy. Criteria for exclusion of patients were uncontrolled infection, other autoimmune disease, pregnancy or lactation. Ten or more counts support this clonotype. With 3 bases removed from V and 6 bases from J, the gap between germline ends came to 5 bases. The length of the CDR3 is 12 residues. Germline V gene lookup returns CDR1 MGHRA and CDR2 YSYEKL. TCR beta CDR3 regions were amplified from RNA. An initial round of RT-PCR targeting the TCR CDR3 relied on the HTBI primer set. From the multiplex PCR reads, TCRdb called clonotypes with MiXCR, one entry per CDR3 protein. The sample includes about 740,000 distinct CDR3 sequences, approximately 15% of them seen just once.

This TCR was sampled from a woman between 18 and 29 years old with Graves' hyperthyroidism. Sequencing used blood. The chain recombines TRBV4-1 with TRBJ2-2; D gene unclear. CDR3 nucleotides: TGCGCCAGCAGCCACGGCGCCGGGGAGCTGTTTTTT. Its protein is CASSHGAGELFF.